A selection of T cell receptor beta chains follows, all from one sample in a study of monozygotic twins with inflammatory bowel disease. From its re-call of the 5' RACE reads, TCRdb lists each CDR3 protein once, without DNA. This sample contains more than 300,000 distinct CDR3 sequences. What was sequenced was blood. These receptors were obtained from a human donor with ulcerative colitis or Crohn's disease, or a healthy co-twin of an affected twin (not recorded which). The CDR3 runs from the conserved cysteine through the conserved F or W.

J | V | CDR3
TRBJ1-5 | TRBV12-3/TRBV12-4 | CASSPQTGSNQPQHF
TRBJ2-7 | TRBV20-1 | CSARGDTGEQYF
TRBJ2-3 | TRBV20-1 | CSAKGLAGGRGTDTQYF
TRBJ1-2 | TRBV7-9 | CASSLTWGYTF
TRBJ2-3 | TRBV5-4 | CASSFRGIITDTQYF
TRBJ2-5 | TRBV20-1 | CSASRQGAQTQYF
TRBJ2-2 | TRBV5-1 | CASSGGQYTGELFF
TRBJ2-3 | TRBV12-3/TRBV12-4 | CASSPRTLLDTQYF
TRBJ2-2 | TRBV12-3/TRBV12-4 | CASSLYLTGGAGGELFF
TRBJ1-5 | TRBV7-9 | CASSLWMTGVSQPQHF
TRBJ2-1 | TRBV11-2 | CASSLEVWQGVEQFF
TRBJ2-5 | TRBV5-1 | CASSILAGGQETQYF
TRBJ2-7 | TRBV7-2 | CASSKGGTGAYEQYF
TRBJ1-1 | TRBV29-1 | CSVGGQSEAFF
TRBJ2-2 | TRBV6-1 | CASSLTGQGVAGELFF
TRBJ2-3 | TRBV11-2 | CASSLSPTDTQYF
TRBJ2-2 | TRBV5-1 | CASSPDWNTGELFF
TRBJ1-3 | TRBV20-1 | CSARDRVASGNTIYF
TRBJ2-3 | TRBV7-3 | CASSEKVTSGRREYF
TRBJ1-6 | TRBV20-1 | CSAHGPVNSPLHF
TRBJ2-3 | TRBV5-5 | CASSFAQLADTQYF
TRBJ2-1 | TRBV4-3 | CASSQGGFNEQFF
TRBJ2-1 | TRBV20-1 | CSADRGYYNEQFF
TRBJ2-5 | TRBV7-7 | CASSPPGGRETQYF
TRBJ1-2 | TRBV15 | CATSRAGQTIYGYTF
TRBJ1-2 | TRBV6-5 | CASSYSGARLYGHTF
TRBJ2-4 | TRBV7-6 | CASSLVSRGPKGNIQYF
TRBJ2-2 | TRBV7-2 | CASSSTTGQQTGELFF
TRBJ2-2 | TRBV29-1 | CSAGDSYANTGELFF
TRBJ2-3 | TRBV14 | CASSQDTDTQYF
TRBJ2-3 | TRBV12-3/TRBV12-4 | CASSPKTSTDTQYF
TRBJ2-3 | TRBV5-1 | CASSLGQIPTDTQYF
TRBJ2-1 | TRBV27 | CASSYGQGATDEQFF
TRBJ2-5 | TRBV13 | CASSLGRGAGGQETQYF
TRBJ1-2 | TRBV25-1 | CASSELDGSYGYTF
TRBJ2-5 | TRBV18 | CASSPLAGPQETQYF
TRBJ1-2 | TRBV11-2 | CASSSFTGGEEDYGYTF
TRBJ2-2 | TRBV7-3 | CASSLFGGSNTGELFF
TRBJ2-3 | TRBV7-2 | CASSWDRGLNTDTQYF
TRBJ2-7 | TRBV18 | CASSPPAVPYEQYF
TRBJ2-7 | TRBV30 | CAWSGGSYEQYF
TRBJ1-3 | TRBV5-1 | CASSGRTGYDSGNTIYF
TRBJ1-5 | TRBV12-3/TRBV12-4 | CASSWTGGGGGQPQHF
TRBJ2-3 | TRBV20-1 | CSARDPGGQSGLAGGPTDTQYF
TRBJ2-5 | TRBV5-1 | CASSYSGDQETQYF
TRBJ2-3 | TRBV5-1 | CASSLEGLAGGPTDTQYF
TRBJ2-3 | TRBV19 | CASSGRTGITDTQYF
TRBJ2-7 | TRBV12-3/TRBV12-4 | CASSLVSGGYYEQYF
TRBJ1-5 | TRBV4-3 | CASSPDGFSQPQHF
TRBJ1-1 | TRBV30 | CAWSVLLGNEAFF